What follows are 6 T cell receptor beta chains derived from one specimen sequenced in a study of CD8 T cells in acute hepatitis C reinfection. Time point here: naive CD8 control sorted from an acute-time-point sample. Sequencing used immunoSEQ multiplex PCR; TCRdb keeps in-frame clones, though not all of them. The sample contains tens of thousands of clones, approximately 83% of which appear only once. Material: naive CD8+ T cells from PBMCs. These TCRs come from a woman younger than 30 who spontaneously cleared hepatitis C infection.

The chain links TRBV15 to TRBJ2-7; D uncertain. There are 14 residues in the CDR3. Trimming removed 4 bases at V and 2 bases at J, with 12 bases between. Germline CDR1 is LNHNV and CDR2 is YYDKDF (reference sequence). The CDR3 bases are TGTGCCACCAGCACCCCGTACGAAACCTACGAGCAGTACTTC. This sequence encodes CATSTPYETYEQYF.

A note on this clone: One junction end does not reproduce the germline sequence, and a read error may be involved. V gene TRBV30 combines with J gene TRBJ1-3; D uncertain. The length of the CDR3 is 10 residues. Germline CDR1 is GTSNPN and CDR2 is SVGIG (reference sequence). The CDR3 DNA follows: TGTGCCTGGAGTCTTCCCCCTTCGAGCTTT. It yields the protein CAWSLPPSSF.

The chain employs TRBV7-8 and TRBJ1-1; 7 bases map to TRBD1. The CDR3 runs 14 residues. Trimming took 8 bases from V and 3 from J; bases not matched to a gene: 9. From germline, CDR1 is SGHVS and CDR2 FQNEAQ. The CDR3 region is CASSKTGSYTEAFF. The CDR3, as DNA: TGTGCCAGCTCGAAGACAGGGTCCTACACTGAAGCTTTCTTT.

V and J are TRBV5-8 and TRBJ2-1, with TRBD2 matching 8 bases. The germline V gene has CDR1 SGHTS and CDR2 YDEGEE. The J segment lost 8 bases and the V segment lost 4 bases, leaving 17 bases of the junction unmatched. The CDR3 totals 17 residues. The DNA for the CDR3 is TGTGCCAGCAGCCAGAGGGTCTCTGGTCGGGAGGGCGATGAGCAGTTCTTC. This gives the protein CASSQRVSGREGDEQFF.

The chain is built from TRBV13 and TRBJ2-7, with 10 nucleotides matching TRBD2. J lost 5 bases, V lost 5 bases, and 6 bases had no gene match. Germline V gene lookup returns CDR1 PRHDT and CDR2 FYEKMQ (reference sequence). CDR3 size: 14 residues. This chain's CDR3 is CASSPSGRADEQYF. The CDR3 region has the DNA TGTGCCAGCAGCCCCAGCGGGAGGGCCGACGAGCAGTACTTC.

This chain uses TRBV27 with TRBJ2-7; no definite D call. With 7 bases removed from V and 3 bases from J, the gap between germline ends came to 7 bases. CDR1 is MNHEY, CDR2 SMNVEV, per germline (reference sequence). The CDR3 contains 11 residues. This CDR3 reads CASKLGYEQYF. CDR3 DNA sequence: TGTGCCAGCAAATTGGGCTACGAGCAGTACTTC.